Following are 22 T cell receptor beta chains from one sample sequenced in a study of T cell responses to AZD1222 COVID-19 vaccine (dated by TCRdb to the early 2020s). Sample time point, as interpreted from the label and publication: about 28 days (+/-7) after the second vaccine dose. The library was generated by the immunoSEQ multiplex PCR assay. Held by TCRdb, this immuneACCESS table contains in-frame sequences only and omits some clones. Under half of the omission traces to an unresolved V gene where checked; the cause of the rest is unknown. This sample gives 100,000 or so clones in total; 92% of them show up just once. In total, the top ten clones hold roughly 3% of the sample. The specimen was peripheral blood, collected 28 days after the second AZD1222 dose. All receptors come from an adult who received the AZD1222 COVID-19 vaccine.

The chain carries TRBV25-1 and TRBJ1-2, with a tentative D call TRBD1 (5 bases). V was cut by 2 bases and J by 6 bases, with 10 bases left in between. CDR3 length: 13 amino acids. Germline CDR1 MGHDK, CDR2 SYGVNS. CDR3 sequence (DNA): TGTGCCAGCAGTGAAAGACAGCGAGATGGCTACACCTTC. Translation: CASSERQRDGYTF.

J is TRBJ1-3 and V is TRBV11-2; D might be TRBD1 (5 bases). The CDR3 extends over 15 amino acids. Trimming pared 0 bases from V and 3 bases from J, leaving 9 bases between. CDR1 is SGHAT, CDR2 FQNNGV, per germline. The CDR3 DNA is TGTGCCAGCAGCTTAGAGGGACCACTTGGAAACACCATATATTTT. It yields the protein CASSLEGPLGNTIYF.

The chain is built from TRBV19 and TRBJ1-1; D uncertain. This CDR3 spans 14 amino acids. Between the trimmed V and J ends, which lost 3 bases and 1 base, there was a span of 9 bases. CDR1 is LNHDA, CDR2 SQIVND, per germline (reference sequence). CDR3 residues: CASSMSQPNTEAFF. The CDR3 DNA follows: TGTGCCAGTAGTATGTCCCAGCCGAACACTGAAGCTTTCTTT.

The chain has TRBV3-1 (or the pseudogene TRBV3-2) and TRBJ1-4; TRBD1 matches 8 bases. CDR1 and CDR2 (germline): LGHDT, YNNKEL (reference sequence). The CDR3 extends over 15 amino acids. V trimming: 4 bases; J trimming: 0 bases; junction bases outside the gene matches: 1. The CDR3 is CASSLTGATNEKLFF. CDR3 bases: TGTGCCAGCAGCCTGACAGGGGCAACTAATGAAAAACTGTTTTTT.

The V call is TRBV2, the J call TRBJ1-3; D ambiguous. The ends were cut back, 2 bases at V and 0 bases at J, with 8 bases in the middle. The V gene's germline CDR1 is SNHLY and CDR2 FYNNEI. The CDR3 extends over 15 amino acids. The CDR3 is CASSEHLRSGNTIYF. The CDR3 DNA is TGTGCCAGCAGTGAACACCTCCGCTCTGGAAACACCATATATTTT.

This rearrangement joins TRBV6-1 to TRBJ2-4, with D unclear. Germline-derived CDR1 and CDR2 are MNHNS and SASEGT. V was shortened by 3 bases and J by 0 bases, with 12 bases between the two germline ends. The CDR3 is 16 amino acids. This CDR3 is CASSDGQPLAKNIQYF. The DNA for the CDR3 is TGTGCCAGCAGTGACGGGCAGCCTCTAGCCAAAAACATTCAGTACTTC.

The chain links TRBV9 to TRBJ2-3, with 8 bases aligning to TRBD1. The ends lost 0 bases at V and 4 bases at J; junction bases unmatched: 7. This CDR3 contains 16 residues. Germline V gives CDR1 SGDLS, CDR2 YYNGEE. For the CDR3, the DNA is TGTGCCAGCAGCGTAGGTACAGGGGGTTCTTCAGATACGCAGTATTTT. This encodes CASSVGTGGSSDTQYF.

The chain is built from TRBV7-9 and TRBJ2-7; D is ambiguous. CDR3 length equals 12 residues. Germline lookup yields CDR1 SEHNR and CDR2 FQNEAQ (reference sequence). Trimming took 1 base from V and 9 from J, leaving 10 bases between them. DNA of the CDR3: TGTGCCAGCAGCTTAGGGTCTACGAGGCAGTACTTC. Translated: CASSLGSTRQYF.

J is TRBJ1-2 and V is TRBV28; 7 nucleotides line up with TRBD1. CDR3 length: 17 residues. V shed 1 base, J shed 6 bases, and the junction held 14 bases outside the gene matches. CDR1 and CDR2 from the germline V gene are MDHEN and SYDVKM. CDR3 sequence reads: CASSLYLSAGQPNGYTF. CDR3 coding DNA: TGTGCCAGCAGTTTATACCTTTCGGCGGGACAGCCTAATGGCTACACCTTC.

This clone has just one count. The genes are TRBV18 and TRBJ1-1, with D perhaps TRBD1 (5 bases). This CDR3 spans 14 amino acids. V lost 3 bases to trimming and J lost 5 bases, with 13 bases between them. The germline V gene has CDR1 KGHSH and CDR2 LQKENI. The DNA for the CDR3 is TGTGCCAGCTCACCCGCGGGGGGTAGGACTGAAGCTTTCTTT. Protein sequence: CASSPAGGRTEAFF.

V gene TRBV19 combines with J gene TRBJ1-5; no definite D call. Germline V gene sequence: CDR1 LNHDA, CDR2 SQIVND (reference sequence). V dropped 7 bases and J dropped 4 bases, with 11 bases sitting between them. CDR3 size: 13 residues. The DNA for the CDR3 is TGTGCCAGTATCGGTCAGGAGAATCAGCCCCAGCATTTT. As protein: CASIGQENQPQHF.

This chain joins TRBV11-2 and TRBJ2-7; a weak D match, TRBD2 (5 bases). V lost 5 bases to trimming and J lost 7 bases, with 18 bases between them. CDR3 size: 14 residues. CDR1 is SGHAT, CDR2 FQNNGV, per germline. CDR3 DNA sequence: TGTGCCAGCAGCCTCGCGAACGGGATCCGGGAGCAGTACTTC. Its translation: CASSLANGIREQYF.

V gene TRBV29-1 combines with J gene TRBJ1-1; no definite D call. V lost 7 bases to trimming and J lost 3 bases, with 12 bases between them. The CDR3 is made up of 12 amino acids. The germline V gene encodes CDR1 SQVTM and CDR2 ANQGSEA. CDR3 sequence reads: CSALRTDTEAFF. The CDR3 DNA is TGCAGCGCCTTACGGACTGACACTGAAGCTTTCTTT.

V usage is TRBV18 and J usage is TRBJ1-1; D may be TRBD1 (5 bases). CDR3 size: 14 residues. Germline CDR1 reads KGHSH; CDR2 reads LQKENI. V lost 4 bases and J 1 base, leaving 10 bases between the germline ends. The CDR3 DNA is TGTGCCAGCTCACGGGACGGGAAGAACACTGAAGCTTTCTTT. It yields the protein CASSRDGKNTEAFF.

The chain links TRBV14 to TRBJ1-6; TRBD1 is a possible D gene (5 bases). The V end was cut by 1 base, the J end by 4 bases, with 11 bases between. The CDR3 is made up of 16 amino acids. Germline V CDR1 and CDR2: SGHDN, FVKESK. CDR3 DNA sequence: TGTGCCAGCAGCCAAGCAGGGCGGGGATATAATTCACCCCTCCACTTT. Translated, it gives CASSQAGRGYNSPLHF.

The V and J genes are TRBV5-1 and TRBJ1-5; D possibly corresponds to TRBD1 (6 bases). The CDR3 runs to 16 residues. Trimming stripped 4 bases from V and 2 bases from J, with 16 bases between. CDR1 and CDR2 from the germline V gene are SGHRS and YFSETQ. The DNA for the CDR3 is TGCGCCAGCAGCCTAGGGGGGGGTGTCGGCAATCAGCCCCAGCATTTT. Protein product: CASSLGGGVGNQPQHF.

V is TRBV12-3 or TRBV12-4 and J is TRBJ1-3; unclear D gene. V was trimmed by 5 bases and J by 4 bases, leaving 3 bases between them. The length of the CDR3 is 11 residues. Here the CDR3 reads CASSAGNTIYF. DNA for the CDR3: TGTGCCAGCAGTGCCGGAAACACCATATATTTT.

The chain recombines TRBV12-3 or TRBV12-4 with TRBJ1-2; no clear D. The CDR3 spans 13 residues. The V end lost 5 bases, the J end lost 6 bases, and 13 bases lay between the germline ends. The CDR3 DNA reads as TGTGCCAGCAGTCTATTCGGTACAAATGGCTACACCTTC. The encoded protein is CASSLFGTNGYTF.

The chain carries TRBV24-1 and TRBJ2-2; 7 positions agree with TRBD1. The CDR3 covers 18 residues. CDR1 is KGHDR and CDR2 is SFDVKD in the germline V gene. Trimming at V came to 3 bases and at J to 3 bases, leaving 12 bases not matched to a gene. CDR3 loop: CATSDPPRQGGYTGELFF. In nucleotides, the CDR3 is TGTGCCACCAGTGATCCCCCGCGACAGGGTGGGTACACCGGGGAGCTGTTTTTT.

The V and J genes are TRBV21-1 and TRBJ2-5. TRBV21-1 corresponds to a pseudogene. The CDR3 sequence is 13 residues long. CDR3 sequence reads: CARCGYSQETQYF. DNA for the CDR3: TGTGCCAGGTGTGGGTATAGCCAAGAGACCCAGTACTTC.

In its sample, this clone was seen once. The V and J genes are TRBV6-6 and TRBJ2-6; D may be TRBD1 or TRBD2 (5 bases each). CDR3 length equals 15 residues. Germline-derived CDR1 and CDR2 are MNHNY and SVGAGI (reference sequence). Trimming shortened V by 1 base and J by 2 bases, and 6 bases separated the two germline ends. The CDR3 here is CASSYLGAGANVLTF. CDR3 nucleotides: TGTGCCAGCAGTTACTTGGGGGCTGGGGCCAACGTCCTGACTTTC.

This chain uses TRBV4-2 with TRBJ2-1; maybe TRBD2 (6 bases). The CDR3 runs 15 residues. Deletions cut 1 base from V and 7 bases from J, with 14 bases between. Germline CDR1 reads LGHNA; CDR2 reads YNFKEQ. CDR3 sequence reads: CASSQAGRLENEQFF. The CDR3 coding sequence is TGTGCCAGCAGCCAAGCGGGGAGGCTAGAGAATGAGCAGTTCTTC.